The 5 T cell receptor beta chains below come from one sample, sequenced in a study of cytomegalovirus exposure and HLA in healthy donors. Generated by immunoSEQ multiplex PCR, the TCRdb table keeps only in-frame clones and is missing some. Among around 200,000 clones listed, about 80% were seen once. Sequencing used PBMCs. These TCRs come from a woman in her late teens or twenties in good health and CMV-seropositive.

This clone was observed a handful of times. V usage is TRBV15 and J usage is TRBJ2-3; the match to TRBD2 covers 7 bases. This CDR3 is built from 15 residues. In germline, CDR1 is LNHNV, CDR2 YYDKDF (reference sequence). V trimming: 0 bases; J trimming: 4 bases; junction bases outside the gene matches: 4. CDR3 nucleotides: TGTGCCACCAGCAGAGATCTGGGGGGGGCAGATACGCAGTATTTT. Residues: CATSRDLGGADTQYF.

The chain employs TRBV11-2 and TRBJ2-7; the D gene is possibly TRBD2 (6 bases). The CDR3 totals 16 residues. Germline CDR1 is SGHAT and CDR2 is FQNNGV. The V end lost 0 bases, the J end lost 2 bases, and 14 bases lay between the germline ends. For the CDR3, the DNA is TGTGCCAGCAGCTTAGATTTTGCGGGGAATACCTACGAGCAGTACTTC. Translation gives CASSLDFAGNTYEQYF.

The chain combines TRBV25-1 with TRBJ2-6, with 10 bases aligning to TRBD1. V lost 4 bases and J lost 2; bases outside the gene matches: 5. This CDR3 has 17 amino acids. In germline, CDR1 is MGHDK, CDR2 SYGVNS. The CDR3 sequence: CASSATTGGPGANVLTF. As DNA, the CDR3 is TGTGCCAGCAGTGCGACGACAGGGGGCCCTGGGGCCAACGTCCTGACTTTC.

This rearrangement joins TRBV5-1 to TRBJ2-1, with D tentatively TRBD1 (5 bases). V gave up 0 bases and J gave up 4 bases, with 14 bases separating them. The germline CDR1 and CDR2 sequences are SGHRS and YFSETQ. CDR3 length equals 16 residues. The CDR3 sequence is CASSLGDSSFYNEQFF. Written as DNA, the CDR3 is TGCGCCAGCAGCTTGGGTGACAGTTCATTTTACAATGAGCAGTTCTTC.

This clone appeared a few times. The chain links TRBV6-5 to TRBJ1-1, with D hard to call. V was shortened by 2 bases and J by 0 bases, with 10 bases between the two germline ends. This CDR3 spans 15 amino acids. Germline CDR1 reads MNHEY; CDR2 reads SVGAGI. The CDR3 loop is CASSYQAAMNTEAFF. In nucleotides, the CDR3 is TGTGCCAGCAGTTACCAAGCAGCGATGAACACTGAAGCTTTCTTT.